The 18 T cell receptor beta chains reported below all come from one sample, sequenced in a study of CD8+ T cells in alopecia areata. TCR sequencing used cDNA made by reverse transcription of extracted RNA. The repertoire was sequenced with immunoSEQ multiplex PCR; TCRdb's copy has only in-frame clones and lacks some. The sample includes roughly 120,000 clones, roughly 66% of them seen just once. Sequenced input: CD4+ T cells sorted from blood. The receptors originated from a human donor in good health.

This clone occurred a few times. The V call is TRBV15, the J call TRBJ1-5, with unresolved D. Per germline, CDR1 LNHNV and CDR2 YYDKDF (reference sequence). The CDR3 extends over 13 amino acids. Trimming took 0 bases from V and 6 from J, leaving 6 bases between them. The CDR3 region is CATSRDSGQPQHF. The CDR3 bases are TGTGCCACCAGCAGAGATTCAGGTCAGCCCCAGCATTTT.

The chain joins TRBV30 to TRBJ1-1, with 8 bases aligning to TRBD1. The CDR3 totals 19 residues. Looked up from germline, CDR1 is GTSNPN and CDR2 is SVGIG (reference sequence). The trim removed 5 bases at V and 5 bases at J, leaving 25 bases unmatched. CDR3 DNA: TGTGCCTGGGACACCGGGACAGGAGCCTCCGCGAGGAAGGAGACTGAAGCTTTCTTT. Protein sequence: CAWDTGTGASARKETEAFF.

The V and J genes are TRBV30 and TRBJ1-5; D possibly corresponds to TRBD1 (5 bases). Looked up from germline, CDR1 is GTSNPN and CDR2 is SVGIG (reference sequence). The CDR3 is 15 residues long. V was clipped by 2 bases and J by 5 bases, with 16 bases between them. The CDR3 spells CAWSRDSNSHQPQHF. CDR3 coding DNA: TGTGCCTGGAGTCGGGACTCCAACTCTCATCAGCCCCAGCATTTT. The whole variable domain, filled in from reference TRBV30 and TRBJ1-5, reads SQTIHQWPATLVQPVGSPLSLECTVEGTSNPNLYWYRQAAGRGLQLLFYSVGIGQISSEVPQNLSASRPQDRQFILSSKKLLLSDSGFYLCAWSRDSNSHQPQHFGDGTRLSIL.

V and J are TRBV28 and TRBJ2-7; D gene unclear. In germline, CDR1 is MDHEN, CDR2 SYDVKM. The length of the CDR3 is 12 residues. Trimming cost V 4 bases and J 4 bases, with 8 bases left between them. The CDR3 region is CASSSRWYEQYF. As DNA, the CDR3 is TGTGCCAGCAGTTCACGATGGTACGAGCAGTACTTC. Together with reference TRBV28 and TRBJ2-7, the CDR3 gives the full variable domain: DVKVTQSSRYLVKRTGEKVFLECVQDMDHENMFWYRQDPGLGLRLIYFSYDVKMKEKGDIPEGYSVSREKKERFSLILESASTNQTSMYLCASSSRWYEQYFGPGTRLTVT.

The rearrangement links TRBV28 to TRBJ2-1; D gene unclear. This CDR3 comprises 10 residues. Germline V gives CDR1 MDHEN, CDR2 SYDVKM. V gave up 8 bases and J gave up 7 bases, with 6 bases separating them. CDR3 bases: TGTGCCAGCTTCGGGAATGAGCAGTTCTTC. Protein: CASFGNEQFF.

The chain is built from TRBV2 and TRBJ2-5; TRBD2 agrees at 11 bases. The V gene end was trimmed by 1 base and the J gene end by 1 base; junction bases not matched to a gene: 2. Per the germline V gene, CDR1 is SNHLY and CDR2 is FYNNEI. CDR3 length: 16 residues. The CDR3 nucleotides read TGTGCCAGCAGTGAAGTTCTAGCGGGGGGCCAAGAGACCCAGTACTTC. Amino acids: CASSEVLAGGQETQYF.

As regards this clone: In the same sample, other DNA sequences code for this CDR3. The genes are TRBV2 and TRBJ2-3, with a possible D match to TRBD1 (6 bases). Trimming removed 4 bases from V and 0 bases from J, with 11 bases in between. CDR1 is SNHLY, CDR2 FYNNEI, per germline. The CDR3 is 15 amino acids. CDR3 region: CASSGGTGSTDTQYF. The CDR3 DNA is TGTGCCAGCAGTGGGGGTACAGGGAGCACAGATACGCAGTATTTT.

This chain uses TRBV7-9 with TRBJ2-5; no definite D call. This CDR3 is built from 13 residues. The V and J ends lost 3 bases and 2 bases respectively, with 7 bases between them. Germline loops: CDR1 SEHNR, CDR2 FQNEAQ (reference sequence). The CDR3 region has the DNA TGTGCCAGCAGCTTCAGTGCTCAAGAGACCCAGTACTTC. Translation: CASSFSAQETQYF.

V gene TRBV29-1 combines with J gene TRBJ1-1; 11 bases are a match to TRBD1. The CDR3 consists of 14 residues. CDR1 is SQVTM, CDR2 ANQGSEA, per germline. The ends lost 8 bases at V and 4 bases at J; junction bases unmatched: 9. The DNA for the CDR3 is TGCAGCTCTGCGGACAGGGGGCTGAGCACTGAAGCTTTCTTT. It yields the protein CSSADRGLSTEAFF.

This clone was detected a few times. The rearrangement links TRBV10-3 to TRBJ2-7; 15 positions agree with TRBD2. The V and J ends lost 6 bases and 0 bases, in that order; junction bases with no gene match: 9. Per germline, CDR1 ENHRY and CDR2 SYGVKD. This CDR3 has 18 amino acids. CDR3 sequence: CAIREEGLAGGYSYEQYF. The DNA of the CDR3 is TGTGCCATCAGAGAAGAGGGACTAGCGGGGGGTTACTCCTACGAGCAGTACTTC.

In its sample, this clone was seen once. This chain joins TRBV23-1 and TRBJ2-1, with a tentative D call TRBD2 (6 bases). TRBV23-1 is identified as an open reading frame with a role that is uncertain. This CDR3 spans 17 amino acids. The V gene lost 7 bases and the J gene lost 2 bases, with 21 bases spanning the gap. The CDR3 loop is CASTLSLAGITYNEQFF. The CDR3 bases are TGCGCCAGCACACTTTCCTTGGCGGGGATTACCTACAATGAGCAGTTCTTC.

The V gene is TRBV29-1, the J gene TRBJ2-3; TRBD2 matches 8 bases. CDR1 and CDR2 (germline): SQVTM, ANQGSEA. The CDR3 runs to 13 residues. V was pared by 7 bases and J by 4 bases, with 7 bases of the junction left unmatched. The CDR3: CSGRGGAPDTQYF. CDR3 coding DNA: TGCAGCGGCCGGGGGGGAGCCCCAGATACGCAGTATTTT.

The CDR3 region is CATSPGGSYNEQFF. In DNA form, the CDR3 reads TGTGCCACCAGCCCAGGGGGCTCCTACAATGAGCAGTTCTTC. The genes are TRBV15 and TRBJ2-1, with 7 nucleotides matching TRBD1. Germline CDR1 LNHNV, CDR2 YYDKDF (reference sequence). V shed 5 bases, J shed 0 bases, and the junction held 1 base outside the gene matches. The CDR3 has 14 amino acids. Supplemented by reference TRBV15 and TRBJ2-1, the full variable domain reads DAMVIQNPRYQVTQFGKPVTLSCSQTLNHNVMYWYQQKSSQAPKLLFHYYDKDFNNEADTPDNFQSRRPNTSFCFLDIRSPGLGDTAMYLCATSPGGSYNEQFFGPGTRLTVL.

The J gene is TRBJ1-1, the V gene TRBV29-1; possible D gene TRBD1, 6 bases. Between the trimmed V and J ends, which lost 3 bases and 4 bases, there was a span of 9 bases. The germline V gene has CDR1 SQVTM and CDR2 ANQGSEA. The CDR3 length is 12 residues. This chain's CDR3 is CSVEGAVTEAFF. Here the CDR3 DNA reads TGCAGCGTTGAGGGGGCCGTCACTGAAGCTTTCTTT.

This rearrangement joins TRBV6-6 to TRBJ1-4; TRBD1 aligns across 9 bases. With V trimmed by 7 bases and J by 10 bases, 10 bases remained unmatched. CDR3 length equals 14 residues. CDR1 MNHNY and CDR2 SVGAGI come from the germline V gene (reference sequence). The CDR3 here is CASTPQGATGKLFF. CDR3 sequence (DNA): TGTGCCAGCACCCCACAGGGGGCCACAGGAAAACTGTTTTTT.

CDR3 amino acids: CASQFTDTQYF. The CDR3 nucleotides are TGTGCCAGCCAGTTCACAGATACGCAGTATTTT. This chain connects TRBV5-4 to TRBJ2-3; D not certain. Germline V gene data show CDR1 as SGHNT and CDR2 as YYREEE (reference sequence). The CDR3 runs to 11 residues. V lost 7 bases, J lost 2 bases, and 5 bases lay in between.

The chain employs TRBV7-2 and TRBJ2-7; D is possibly TRBD2 (7 bases). Germline V gene data show CDR1 as SGHTA and CDR2 as FQGNSA. CDR3 size: 16 residues. Trimming took 4 bases from V and 5 from J, leaving 21 bases between them. This CDR3 is CASSSGEGQGFHEQYF. The CDR3 nucleotides are TGTGCCAGCAGCTCGGGGGAGGGCCAGGGGTTCCACGAGCAGTACTTC.

The chain carries TRBV30 and TRBJ1-6; D is possibly TRBD1 (5 bases). The germline V gene encodes CDR1 GTSNPN and CDR2 SVGIG (reference sequence). This CDR3 spans 13 amino acids. The ends were cut back, 4 bases at V and 8 bases at J, with 12 bases in the middle. The CDR3 region is CAWKSQGDSPLHF. The CDR3 coding sequence is TGTGCCTGGAAAAGCCAGGGAGATTCACCCCTCCACTTT.